The rows below give T cell receptor beta chains drawn from one sample of a study of post-analysis software for immune sequencing data. TCRdb independently ran MiXCR on the PCR reads; one entry per CDR3 protein. In the table there are roughly 400,000 distinct CDR3 sequences, 35% to 45% of which are singletons. The sequenced sample consisted of blood. All receptors derive from a girl aged 2 to 9 with multiple sclerosis. Each CDR3 is given with its conserved first and last residue. Each record gives: J gene, clone size, D gene, V gene, CDR3 DNA, CDR3 protein. A D gene is named only where the DNA matches it firmly. Only some rows state a clone size, as once, few, many or a class for expanded clones.

>TRBJ1-2|-|-|TRBV4-2
TGTGCCAGCAGCCCTGGACAGGGCTACACCTTC
CASSPGQGYTF
>TRBJ2-1|-|TRBD1|TRBV19
TGTGCCAGTAGTCCTCTCAAAAGGACAGGGAGCTCCTACAATGAGCAGTTCTTC
CASSPLKRTGSSYNEQFF
>TRBJ2-7|-|TRBD2|TRBV9
TGTGCCAGCAGCGAATTTAGGGGTACGGGACTAGCGGGAGCTGGTGAGCAGTACTTC
CASSEFRGTGLAGAGEQYF
>TRBJ1-5|-|-|TRBV4-2
TGTGCCAGCAGCCAAGACTCTGCGGGTTTCCAGCCCCAGCATTTT
CASSQDSAGFQPQHF
>TRBJ2-7|few|-|TRBV6-5
TGTGCCAGCAGTTACTACGGGGACCGCGACGAGCAGTACTTC
CASSYYGDRDEQYF
>TRBJ2-7|once|TRBD1|TRBV20-1
TGCAGGATTAGCCAGGGGGCTGTCATCTACGAGCAGTACTTC
CRISQGAVIYEQYF
>TRBJ2-1|-|-|TRBV29-1
TGCAGCGTTGAAGGGGATTCCAACGATGAGCAGTTCTTC
CSVEGDSNDEQFF
>TRBJ2-5|-|-|TRBV7-6
TGTGCCAGCAGCTTAGTTGAGGTAGAGACCCAGTACTTC
CASSLVEVETQYF
>TRBJ1-2|many|TRBD1|TRBV13
TGTGCCAGCAGCTCTCTTGGGACAGGGTACCACTATGGCTACACCTTC
CASSSLGTGYHYGYTF
>TRBJ2-1|-|TRBD2|TRBV10-1
TGCGCCAGCAGTGAGTCGGGACTAGCTTCCGAGCAGTTCTTC
CASSESGLASEQFF
>TRBJ2-1|-|TRBD1|TRBV20-1
TGCAGTGCTAAACCGGGACAGGGGGCCTCCAACTACTACAATGAGCAGTTCTTC
CSAKPGQGASNYYNEQFF
>TRBJ2-3|-|-|TRBV28
TGTGCCAGCAGTTTATTAGGGATGTCCGATACGCAGTATTTT
CASSLLGMSDTQYF
>TRBJ2-3|-|TRBD1|TRBV12-3/TRBV12-4
TGTGCCAACAGTCCCCGGACAGGATTAGATACGCAGTATTTT
CANSPRTGLDTQYF
>TRBJ2-5|-|TRBD1|TRBV5-1
TGCGCCAGCAGCGAGGGAACGGGACAGCCCCAAGAGACCCAGTACTTC
CASSEGTGQPQETQYF
>TRBJ2-7|few|-|TRBV12-3/TRBV12-4
TGTGCCAGCAGTCCAGTTTATAGGGGTGAGTCCTACGAGCAGTACTTC
CASSPVYRGESYEQYF
>TRBJ2-3|few|-|TRBV12-3/TRBV12-4
TGTGCCAGCACCCGAGGGGCCGTGGGTACGCAGTATTTT
CASTRGAVGTQYF
>TRBJ2-3|once|-|TRBV7-2
TGTGCCAGCAGCTTAGTTAGGTCAGGGGGGGACCCCGATACGCAGTATTTT
CASSLVRSGGDPDTQYF
>TRBJ1-1|few|-|TRBV7-2
TGTGCCAGCAGCAGAAATAGGAACACTGAAGCTTTCTTT
CASSRNRNTEAFF
>TRBJ2-6|-|TRBD1|TRBV7-9
TGTGCCAGCAGCTTAATGGGACAGAGCTCTGGGGCCAACGTCCTGACTTTC
CASSLMGQSSGANVLTF
>TRBJ2-7|-|TRBD2|TRBV2
TGTGCCAGCAGCCGATCTAGCGGGAGCTCCTACGAGCAGTACTTC
CASSRSSGSSYEQYF
>TRBJ2-5|-|-|TRBV20-1
TGCAGTGCTAGCAGCGTCTCAGAGACCCAGTACTTC
CSASSVSETQYF
>TRBJ2-1|-|TRBD2|TRBV7-9
TGTGCCGGCAGTTCGGCGGGAGGTCCCGACCCTTACAATGAGCAGTTCTTC
CAGSSAGGPDPYNEQFF
>TRBJ2-7|-|TRBD2|TRBV6-6
TGTGCCAGCAGTTACTCGGTAGAGACTAGCGCTTCCTACGAGCAGTACTTC
CASSYSVETSASYEQYF
>TRBJ2-2|-|TRBD2|TRBV6-5
TGTGGCAGCAGGAACCGACTAGCGGATTACACCGGGGAGCTGTTTTTT
CGSRNRLADYTGELFF
>TRBJ1-2|few|-|TRBV5-1
TGCGCCAGCAGCGCGGCCGGGACAAACTATGGCTACACCTTC
CASSAAGTNYGYTF
>TRBJ1-2|few|-|TRBV5-1
TGCGCCAGCAGCTATGCCGCCACCGGACTCTCCTATGGCTACACCTTC
CASSYAATGLSYGYTF
>TRBJ1-5|-|TRBD1|TRBV15
TGTGCCACCAGCAGAGCTCCGAGAGGCAGGGGGTATAATCAGCCCCAGCATTTT
CATSRAPRGRGYNQPQHF
>TRBJ2-7|-|TRBD1|TRBV13
TGTGTCAGCAGCTTAAGGCAGGGGGCCTTATCCGAGCAGTACTTC
CVSSLRQGALSEQYF
>TRBJ2-5|-|-|TRBV28
TGTGCCAGCAGTTTAAGGCGCAGGCAAAAAGAGACCCAGTACTTC
CASSLRRRQKETQYF
>TRBJ2-7|-|-|TRBV12-3/TRBV12-4
TGTGCCAGCACCACGCAGGGGCCAACCTACGAGCAGTACTTC
CASTTQGPTYEQYF
>TRBJ1-2|-|TRBD1|TRBV29-1
TGCAGCGTCCAGGGACAGGGGGCTAACTATGGCTACACCTTC
CSVQGQGANYGYTF